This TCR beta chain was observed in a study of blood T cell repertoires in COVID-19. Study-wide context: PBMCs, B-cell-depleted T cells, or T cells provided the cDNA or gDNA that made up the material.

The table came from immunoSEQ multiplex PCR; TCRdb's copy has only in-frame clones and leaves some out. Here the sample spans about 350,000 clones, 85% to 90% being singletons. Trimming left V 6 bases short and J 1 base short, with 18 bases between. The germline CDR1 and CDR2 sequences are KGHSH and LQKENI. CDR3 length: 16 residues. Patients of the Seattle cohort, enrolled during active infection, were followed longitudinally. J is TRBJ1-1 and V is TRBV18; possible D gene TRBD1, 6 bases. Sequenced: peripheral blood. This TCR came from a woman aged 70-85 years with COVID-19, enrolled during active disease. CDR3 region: CASSPTPRGANTEAFF. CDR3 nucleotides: TGTGCCAGCTCCCCCACCCCACGGGGGGCGAACACTGAAGCTTTCTTT.